This TCR beta chain was sequenced for a study of long-term antiretroviral therapy in people with HIV. Version v3.0 of the immunoSEQ assay ran at survey level. Here immunoSEQ multiplex PCR was the method, and the copy in TCRdb shows in-frame clones only, minus some. The top ten clones hold approximately 15% of a sample with just under 8,000 clones, about 84% of them seen once. V was cut by 2 bases and J by 0 bases, with 7 bases left in between. The CDR3 spans 14 residues. Germline V gene data show CDR1 as SGHVS and CDR2 as FQNEAQ. The chain employs TRBV7-8 and TRBJ1-1; D call uncertain. This material consisted of unsorted PBMCs, taken roughly 2.5 years before starting antiretroviral therapy. The origin of this receptor is a man aged 35-49 years with HIV. CDR3 loop: CASSLQVMNTEAFF. Written as DNA, the CDR3 is TGTGCCAGCAGCTTACAGGTCATGAACACTGAAGCTTTCTTT.